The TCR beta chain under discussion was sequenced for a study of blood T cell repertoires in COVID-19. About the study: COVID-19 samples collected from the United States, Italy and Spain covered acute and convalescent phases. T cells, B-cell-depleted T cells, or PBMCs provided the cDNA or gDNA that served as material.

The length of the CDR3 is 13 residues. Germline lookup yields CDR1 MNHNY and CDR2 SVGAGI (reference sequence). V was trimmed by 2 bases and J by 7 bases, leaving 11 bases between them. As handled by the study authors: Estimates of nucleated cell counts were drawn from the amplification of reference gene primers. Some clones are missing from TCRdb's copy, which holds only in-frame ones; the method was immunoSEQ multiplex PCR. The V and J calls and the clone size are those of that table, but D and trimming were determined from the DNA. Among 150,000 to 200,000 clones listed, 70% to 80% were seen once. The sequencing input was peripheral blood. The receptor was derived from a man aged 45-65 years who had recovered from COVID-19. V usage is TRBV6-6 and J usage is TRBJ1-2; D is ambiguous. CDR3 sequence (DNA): TGTGCCAGCAGTTACGAGAGGTTTGTTGGCTACACCTTC. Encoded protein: CASSYERFVGYTF.